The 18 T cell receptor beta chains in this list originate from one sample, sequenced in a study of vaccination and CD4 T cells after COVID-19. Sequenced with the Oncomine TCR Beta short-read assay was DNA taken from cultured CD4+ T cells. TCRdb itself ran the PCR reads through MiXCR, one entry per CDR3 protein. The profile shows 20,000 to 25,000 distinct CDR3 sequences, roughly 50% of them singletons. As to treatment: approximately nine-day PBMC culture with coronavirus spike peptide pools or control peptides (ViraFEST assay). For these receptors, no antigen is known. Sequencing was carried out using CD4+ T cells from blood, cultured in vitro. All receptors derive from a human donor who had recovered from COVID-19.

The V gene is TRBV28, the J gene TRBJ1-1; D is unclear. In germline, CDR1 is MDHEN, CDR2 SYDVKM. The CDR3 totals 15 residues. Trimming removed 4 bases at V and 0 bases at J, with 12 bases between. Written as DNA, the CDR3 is TGTGCCAGCAGTTCCCCGACATTCATGAACACTGAAGCTTTCTTT. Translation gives CASSSPTFMNTEAFF.

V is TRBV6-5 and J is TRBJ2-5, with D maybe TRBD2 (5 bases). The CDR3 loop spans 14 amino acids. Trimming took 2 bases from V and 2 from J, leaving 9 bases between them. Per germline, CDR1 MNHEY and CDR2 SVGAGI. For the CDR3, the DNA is TGTGCCAGCAGTTACACTCGGGATCAAGAGACCCAGTACTTC. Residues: CASSYTRDQETQYF.

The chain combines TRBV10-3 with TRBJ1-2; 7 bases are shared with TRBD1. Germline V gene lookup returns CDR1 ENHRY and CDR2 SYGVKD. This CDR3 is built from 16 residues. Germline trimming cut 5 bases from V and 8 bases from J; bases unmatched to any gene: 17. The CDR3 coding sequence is TGTGCCATCAGTCCGGAACAGGGGTTGCCCCGACTCGGCTACACCTTC. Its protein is CAISPEQGLPRLGYTF.

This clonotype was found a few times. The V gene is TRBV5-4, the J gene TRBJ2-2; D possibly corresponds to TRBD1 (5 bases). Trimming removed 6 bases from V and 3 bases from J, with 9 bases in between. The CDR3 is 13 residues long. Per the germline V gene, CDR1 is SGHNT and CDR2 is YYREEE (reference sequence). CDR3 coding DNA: TGTGCCAGCACCCGACAGTACACCGGGGAGCTGTTTTTT. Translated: CASTRQYTGELFF.

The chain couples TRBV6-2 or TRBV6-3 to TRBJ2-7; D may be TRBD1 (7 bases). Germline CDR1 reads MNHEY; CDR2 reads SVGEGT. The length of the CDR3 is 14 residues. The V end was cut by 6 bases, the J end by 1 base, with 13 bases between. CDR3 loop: CASRRRGLSYEQYF. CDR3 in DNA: TGTGCCAGCAGAAGGAGGGGGCTATCCTACGAGCAGTACTTC.

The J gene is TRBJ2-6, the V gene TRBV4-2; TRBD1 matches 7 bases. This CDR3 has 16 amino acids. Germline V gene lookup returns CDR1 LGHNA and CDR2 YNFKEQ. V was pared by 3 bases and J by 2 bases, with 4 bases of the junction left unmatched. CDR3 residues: CASSQATGAGANVLTF. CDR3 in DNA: TGTGCCAGCAGCCAGGCAACAGGGGCTGGGGCCAACGTCCTGACTTTC.

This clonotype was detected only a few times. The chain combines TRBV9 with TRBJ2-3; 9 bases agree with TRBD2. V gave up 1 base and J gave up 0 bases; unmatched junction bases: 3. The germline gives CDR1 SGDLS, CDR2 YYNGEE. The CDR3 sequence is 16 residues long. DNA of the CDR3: TGTGCCAGCAGCGTACTAGCGGGGATAAGCACAGATACGCAGTATTTT. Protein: CASSVLAGISTDTQYF.

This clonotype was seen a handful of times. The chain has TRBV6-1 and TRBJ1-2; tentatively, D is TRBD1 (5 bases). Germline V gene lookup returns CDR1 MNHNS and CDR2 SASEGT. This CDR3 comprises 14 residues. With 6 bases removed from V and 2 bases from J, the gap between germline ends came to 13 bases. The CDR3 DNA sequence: TGTGCCAGCAGAGCAGTGGGGCGGAACTATGGCTACACCTTC. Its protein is CASRAVGRNYGYTF.

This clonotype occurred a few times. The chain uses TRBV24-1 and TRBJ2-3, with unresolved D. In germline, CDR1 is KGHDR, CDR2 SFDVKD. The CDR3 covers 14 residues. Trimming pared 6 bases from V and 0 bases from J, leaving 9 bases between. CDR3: CATSTKRSTDTQYF. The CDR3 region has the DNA TGTGCCACCAGTACGAAGAGGAGCACAGATACGCAGTATTTT.

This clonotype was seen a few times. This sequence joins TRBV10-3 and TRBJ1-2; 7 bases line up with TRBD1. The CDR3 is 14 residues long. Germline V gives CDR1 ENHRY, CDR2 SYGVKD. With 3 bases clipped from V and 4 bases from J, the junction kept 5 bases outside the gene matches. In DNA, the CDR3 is TGTGCCATCAGTGAATCGACAGGGCTCTATGGCTACACCTTC. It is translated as CAISESTGLYGYTF.

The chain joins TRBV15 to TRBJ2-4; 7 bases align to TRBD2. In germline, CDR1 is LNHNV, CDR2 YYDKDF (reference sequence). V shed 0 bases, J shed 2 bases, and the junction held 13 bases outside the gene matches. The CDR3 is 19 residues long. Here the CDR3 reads CATSRDATPWTRTKNIQYF. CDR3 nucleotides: TGTGCCACCAGCAGAGATGCGACTCCTTGGACTAGGACCAAAAACATTCAGTACTTC.

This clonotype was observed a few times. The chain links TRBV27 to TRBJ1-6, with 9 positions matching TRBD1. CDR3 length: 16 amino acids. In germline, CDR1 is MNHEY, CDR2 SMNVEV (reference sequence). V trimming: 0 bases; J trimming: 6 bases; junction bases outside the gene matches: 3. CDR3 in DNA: TGTGCCAGCAGTTTATCCGGGACAGGGACTAATTCACCCCTCCACTTT. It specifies CASSLSGTGTNSPLHF.

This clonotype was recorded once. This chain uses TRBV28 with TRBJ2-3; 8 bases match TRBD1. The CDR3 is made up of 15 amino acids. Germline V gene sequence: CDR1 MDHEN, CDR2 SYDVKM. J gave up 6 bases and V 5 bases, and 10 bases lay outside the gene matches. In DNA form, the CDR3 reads TGTGCCAGCAGTCTTACCTCAGGGGGCGCGGATACGCAGTATTTT. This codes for CASSLTSGGADTQYF.

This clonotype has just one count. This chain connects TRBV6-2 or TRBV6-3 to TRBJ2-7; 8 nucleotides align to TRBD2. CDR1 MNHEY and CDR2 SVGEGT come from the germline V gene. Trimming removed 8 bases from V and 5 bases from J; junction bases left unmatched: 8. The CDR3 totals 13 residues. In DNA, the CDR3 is TGTGCCAGCTGTAGCGGGACCACCCACGAGCAGTACTTC. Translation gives CASCSGTTHEQYF.

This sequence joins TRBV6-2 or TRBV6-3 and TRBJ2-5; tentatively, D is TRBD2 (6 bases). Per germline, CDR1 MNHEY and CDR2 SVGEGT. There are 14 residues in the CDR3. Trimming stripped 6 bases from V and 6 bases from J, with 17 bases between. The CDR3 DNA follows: TGTGCCAGCAGCCGCTGGGGAGGCCTAAAGACCCAGTACTTC. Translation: CASSRWGGLKTQYF.

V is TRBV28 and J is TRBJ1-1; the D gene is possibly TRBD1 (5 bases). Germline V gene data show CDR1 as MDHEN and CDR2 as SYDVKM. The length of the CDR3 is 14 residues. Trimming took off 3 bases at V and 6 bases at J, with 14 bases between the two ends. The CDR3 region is CASSLGDRVPEAFF. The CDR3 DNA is TGTGCCAGCAGTTTGGGGGATAGGGTCCCTGAAGCTTTCTTT. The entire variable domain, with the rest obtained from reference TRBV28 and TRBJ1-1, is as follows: DVKVTQSSRYLVKRTGEKVFLECVQDMDHENMFWYRQDPGLGLRLIYFSYDVKMKEKGDIPEGYSVSREKKERFSLILESASTNQTSMYLCASSLGDRVPEAFFGQGTRLTVV.

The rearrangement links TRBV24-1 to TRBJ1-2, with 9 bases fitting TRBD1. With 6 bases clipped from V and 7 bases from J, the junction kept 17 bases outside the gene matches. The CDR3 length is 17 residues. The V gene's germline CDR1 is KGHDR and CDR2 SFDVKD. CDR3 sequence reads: CATSTGDWGQGISGYTF. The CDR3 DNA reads TGTGCCACCAGTACGGGGGATTGGGGACAGGGAATTTCTGGCTACACCTTC.

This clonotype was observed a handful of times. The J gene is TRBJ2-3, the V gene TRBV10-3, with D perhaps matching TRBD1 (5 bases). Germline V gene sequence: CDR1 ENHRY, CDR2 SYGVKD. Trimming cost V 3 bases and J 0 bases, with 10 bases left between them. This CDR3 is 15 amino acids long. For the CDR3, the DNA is TGTGCCATCAGTGAACCAGGGTATAGCACAGATACGCAGTATTTT. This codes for CAISEPGYSTDTQYF.